These 15 T cell receptor beta chains were sequenced from one sample in a study of blood T cell repertoires in COVID-19. Here immunoSEQ multiplex PCR was the method, and the copy in TCRdb shows in-frame clones only, minus some. The sample lists 300,000 to 400,000 clones; 70% to 90% were seen once. Sequencing was carried out using peripheral blood. These receptors were obtained from a woman aged 60 to 75 with COVID-19, enrolled during active disease.

The rearrangement joins TRBV6-1 to TRBJ1-2, with D possibly matching TRBD1 (6 bases). The V gene lost 1 base and the J gene lost 4 bases, with 13 bases spanning the gap. CDR1 and CDR2 (germline): MNHNS, SASEGT. CDR3 length: 15 amino acids. This CDR3 reads CASSEGDTSLYGYTF. The CDR3 DNA reads TGTGCCAGCAGTGAAGGGGACACCTCCCTCTATGGCTACACCTTC.

The J gene is TRBJ1-5, the V gene TRBV12-3 or TRBV12-4, with no clear D. The CDR3 length is 12 residues. V was trimmed by 3 bases and J by 12 bases, leaving 12 bases between them. CDR3: CASSFNGVSQHF. The CDR3 DNA is TGTGCCAGCAGTTTTAACGGGGTGAGCCAGCATTTT.

This clone was recorded a few times. The chain employs TRBV27 and TRBJ2-3; 9 nucleotides line up with TRBD1. CDR3 size: 19 residues. Germline lookup yields CDR1 MNHEY and CDR2 SMNVEV (reference sequence). Trimming took 0 bases from V and 3 from J; bases not matched to a gene: 13. The CDR3 DNA sequence: TGTGCCAGCAGTTTATCGAATTCCCGAGCCGGGACAGGGACAGATACGCAGTATTTT. It specifies CASSLSNSRAGTGTDTQYF.

The genes are TRBV9 and TRBJ1-1, with 8 bases aligning to TRBD1. Germline V gene sequence: CDR1 SGDLS, CDR2 YYNGEE. The CDR3 spans 17 residues. V gave up 3 bases and J gave up 0 bases; unmatched junction bases: 10. The CDR3 sequence: CASSAPQGGTMNTEAFF. The CDR3 DNA follows: TGTGCCAGCAGCGCACCACAGGGGGGAACCATGAACACTGAAGCTTTCTTT.

V gene TRBV18 combines with J gene TRBJ1-4; D unclear. The CDR3 spans 14 residues. Germline CDR1 KGHSH, CDR2 LQKENI. Trimming cost V 3 bases and J 3 bases, with 8 bases left between them. As DNA, the CDR3 is TGTGCCAGCTCACCGGACGGGGCTAATGAAAAACTGTTTTTT. It yields the protein CASSPDGANEKLFF.

This clone was counted only a few times. The genes are TRBV19 and TRBJ1-5; the D is unclear. Germline-derived CDR1 and CDR2 are LNHDA and SQIVND (reference sequence). The V end lost 8 bases, the J end lost 12 bases, and 23 bases lay between the germline ends. The CDR3 has 14 residues. The CDR3 DNA sequence: TGTGCCAGTCGAAATTACCCGGACTCCCTGAGCCAGCATTTT. Translating it yields CASRNYPDSLSQHF.

This clone was counted only a few times. V is TRBV27 and J is TRBJ2-5, with a possible D match to TRBD1 (6 bases). Trimming removed 1 base from V and 4 bases from J, with 16 bases in between. The CDR3 is 16 amino acids. CDR1 is MNHEY and CDR2 is SMNVEV in the germline V gene (reference sequence). In DNA, the CDR3 is TGTGCCAGCAGTTTATGGGCAGGGGATGTAGGAGAGACCCAGTACTTC. Translating gives CASSLWAGDVGETQYF.

CDR3 amino acids: CAISGSQRGSRTDTQYF. CDR3 nucleotides: TGTGCCATCAGTGGATCTCAAAGGGGTAGCAGGACAGATACGCAGTATTTT. V is TRBV10-3 and J is TRBJ2-3, with D tentatively TRBD1 (5 bases). Germline V gene sequence: CDR1 ENHRY, CDR2 SYGVKD. V was cut by 4 bases and J by 3 bases, with 20 bases left in between. This CDR3 comprises 17 residues.

The rearrangement uses TRBV6-4 and TRBJ2-1; a weak D match, TRBD1 (5 bases). Germline V gene sequence: CDR1 MRHNA, CDR2 SNTAGT. CDR3 size: 12 residues. V lost 3 bases, J lost 5 bases, and 5 bases lay in between. The CDR3 nucleotides are TGTGCCAGCAGTGAAGGGGACAATGAGCAGTTCTTC. Protein: CASSEGDNEQFF.

This chain connects TRBV7-3 to TRBJ2-2; TRBD2 agrees at 10 bases. Germline V gene data show CDR1 as SGHTA and CDR2 as FQGTGA. V was pared by 2 bases and J by 6 bases, with 6 bases of the junction left unmatched. There are 16 residues in the CDR3. CDR3 coding DNA: TGTGCCAGCAGCTTATCGCCTAGCGGGGGTTCCGGGGAGCTGTTTTTT. It codes for CASSLSPSGGSGELFF.

This chain uses TRBV12-3 or TRBV12-4 with TRBJ1-1, with 7 bases fitting TRBD1. The CDR3 consists of 12 residues. V was clipped by 7 bases and J by 10 bases; unmatched bases: 9. The CDR3 bases are TGTGCCAGCAATTTGCGGAGGGGGCTAGCTTTCTTT. It yields the protein CASNLRRGLAFF.

The rearrangement joins TRBV21-1 to TRBJ1-1; the D segment call TRBD1 is taken from the table without a DNA check. TRBV21-1 is a listed pseudogene. This CDR3 has 14 amino acids. The CDR3 here is CASSKNDRDTEAFF. The DNA for the CDR3 is TGTGCCAGCAGCAAAAATGACAGGGACACTGAAGCTTTCTTT.

This clone was found many times. V gene TRBV10-3 combines with J gene TRBJ1-4; D is undetermined. This CDR3 region has 15 residues. The V end was cut by 6 bases, the J end by 7 bases, with 18 bases between. CDR1 ENHRY and CDR2 SYGVKD come from the germline V gene. The CDR3 loop reads CAISPLAGSSEKLFF. The CDR3 DNA reads as TGTGCCATCAGCCCCCTAGCGGGATCCAGTGAAAAACTGTTTTTT.

This chain uses TRBV6-1 with TRBJ2-7, with a weak D call TRBD2 (6 bases). Germline CDR1 is MNHNS and CDR2 is SASEGT. The CDR3 totals 14 residues. V gave up 3 bases and J gave up 0 bases, with 9 bases separating them. The chain's CDR3 is CASSEAGFSYEQYF. CDR3 nucleotide sequence: TGTGCCAGCAGTGAGGCGGGGTTCTCCTACGAGCAGTACTTC.

With respect to this clone: Other DNA sequences from this sample encode an identical CDR3 as well. The rearrangement links TRBV12-3 or TRBV12-4 to TRBJ2-7, with D possibly matching TRBD2 (6 bases). The CDR3 totals 13 residues. Trimming cost V 3 bases and J 2 bases, with 8 bases left between them. CDR3 region: CASSFGGTYEQYF. CDR3 DNA sequence: TGTGCCAGCAGTTTCGGCGGGACCTACGAGCAGTACTTC.